Listed below are T cell receptor beta chains from one sample, sequenced in a study of STAT3 mutations in large granular lymphocyte leukemia. This table comes from immunoSEQ multiplex PCR, and its TCRdb copy is limited to in-frame clones, with some not included. The table includes fewer than 2,000 clones, approximately 30% detected once. Sequenced material: peripheral blood mononuclear cells. The receptors were gathered from a male patient aged 45-60 years with T-cell large granular lymphocyte leukemia. Some clones in this sample may be carry-over from other donors' samples. Each CDR3 is given without its conserved first and last residue. D genes are given only for firm matches.

V gene: TRBV5-5; J gene: TRBJ1-1; D gene: NA; CDR3 protein: ASSLIPGRTEAF
V gene: TRBV27; J gene: TRBJ2-7; D gene: NA; CDR3 protein: ASSATSEAEQY
V gene: TRBV6-1; J gene: TRBJ2-3; D gene: TRBD2; CDR3 protein: ASSERAGGPDTQY
V gene: TRBV5-1; J gene: TRBJ2-7; D gene: NA; CDR3 protein: ASREGAEQY
V gene: TRBV7-9; J gene: TRBJ1-2; D gene: NA; CDR3 protein: ASSLSANYGYT
V gene: TRBV25-1; J gene: TRBJ2-7; D gene: NA; CDR3 protein: ASSDGYEQY
V gene: TRBV5-1; J gene: TRBJ2-7; D gene: NA; CDR3 protein: ASSFDSYEQY
V gene: TRBV4-1; J gene: TRBJ2-1; D gene: NA; CDR3 protein: ASSQDRASESF
V gene: TRBV21-1; J gene: TRBJ2-5; D gene: NA; CDR3 protein: ASSKVNGNSGTQY
V gene: TRBV30; J gene: TRBJ1-2; D gene: NA; CDR3 protein: AWRPRGGGNYGYT
V gene: TRBV4-1; J gene: TRBJ1-2; D gene: TRBD1; CDR3 protein: ASSHATTGGYGYT